This TCR beta chain was obtained from a study of blood T cell repertoires in COVID-19. Overall study context: Both acute and convalescent COVID-19 samples were obtained from the United States, Italy and Spain. T cells, B-cell-depleted T cells, or PBMCs supplied cDNA or gDNA.

Trimming removed 2 bases at V and 5 bases at J, with 7 bases between. Germline-derived CDR1 and CDR2 are KGHSH and LQKENI. The CDR3 sequence is 12 residues long. In the authors' methods: Researchers report that nucleated cell counts were estimated from reference gene primer amplification. Clones were sequenced by immunoSEQ multiplex PCR, and TCRdb holds only the in-frame ones, with some missing. That table supplies the V and J calls and clone size; D and trimming were determined from the DNA. The table records 150,000 to 200,000 clones, roughly 80% of them present only once. The sequence was obtained from a woman in her 30s with acute or convalescent COVID-19. The specimen was peripheral blood. The V gene is TRBV18, the J gene TRBJ2-7; a weak D match, TRBD1 (5 bases). CDR3 residues: CASSPGHDEQYF. DNA for the CDR3: TGTGCCAGCTCACCAGGACACGACGAGCAGTACTTC.